This T cell receptor beta chain was observed in a study of neurological immune-mediated disorders. The CDR3 is 15 amino acids. Looked up from germline, CDR1 is SGHNT and CDR2 is YYREEE (reference sequence). The germline V and J ends were trimmed by 0 bases and 7 bases, with 16 bases remaining between them. Whole-study results and caveats: Sharing of CDR3 amino acid sequences among expanded clones across subjects was absent, suggesting private repertoires in all groups.

The cells used in sorted libraries, CD4+ or CD8+ T cells, numbered about a million. This clonotype was observed many times. Antigen: not known. It was by 5'RACE with 10-nucleotide random UMIs that the cDNA was made. A single record per CDR3 protein comes from TCRdb applying MiXCR to the 5' RACE reads. The sample contains about 44,000 distinct CDR3 sequences, about 6% of which appear only once. The source is a woman in her thirties or forties in good health. This chain joins TRBV5-4 and TRBJ2-5, with D possibly matching TRBD2 (6 bases). The sample taken for sequencing was CD4+ T cells from blood. CDR3 DNA sequence: TGTGCCAGCAGCTTGGGGGTCGGAGGGTCAGGGACCCAGTACTTC. Its protein product is CASSLGVGGSGTQYF. The full variable domain, its missing parts supplied by reference TRBV5-4 and TRBJ2-5, is ETGVTQSPTHLIKTRGQQVTLRCSSQSGHNTVSWYQQALGQGPQFIFQYYREEENGRGNFPPRFSGLQFPNYSSELNVNALELDDSALYLCASSLGVGGSGTQYFGPGTRLLVL.